These 32 T cell receptor beta chains came from one sample sequenced in a study of shared clonotypes between healthy human individuals. Generated by immunoSEQ multiplex PCR, the TCRdb table keeps only in-frame clones and is missing some. The sample lists roughly 2.5 million clones; 90% to 95% were seen once. The sequenced sample was naive CD4+ T cells sorted from blood. As to subset: CD45RA+ positively selected. The receptors originated from a man aged 18 to 29 in good health.

As for this clone: The same CDR3 is also encoded by other DNA sequences in this sample. The V gene is TRBV14, the J gene TRBJ1-1; TRBD1 aligns across 7 bases. V shed 4 bases and J 1 base; nucleotides not matched to a gene: 3. Germline V gene sequence: CDR1 SGHDN, CDR2 FVKESK. The CDR3 extends over 14 amino acids. CDR3 sequence: CASSPRTGNTEAFF. The DNA for the CDR3 is TGTGCCAGCAGCCCGAGGACAGGGAACACTGAAGCTTTCTTT.

As for this clone: At one end, the junction sequence differs from germline, possibly due to a read error. This rearrangement joins TRBV7-7 to TRBJ2-2; D not certain. The CDR3 is made up of 16 amino acids. Germline values: CDR1 SSHAT, CDR2 FNYEAQ (reference sequence). The CDR3 sequence: CASSLDRVQSPGELFF. The DNA of the CDR3 is TGTGCTAGCAGCTTAGATCGGGTCCAATCCCCCGGGGAGCTGTTTTTT.

V and J are TRBV13 and TRBJ1-2; D gene ambiguous. Germline V lookup: CDR1 PRHDT, CDR2 FYEKMQ (reference sequence). Trimming took 5 bases from V and 2 from J, leaving 12 bases between them. The CDR3 runs to 14 residues. The CDR3 reads CASSPAPQNYGYTF. CDR3 DNA: TGTGCCAGCAGCCCCGCCCCGCAGAACTATGGCTACACCTTC.

The chain carries TRBV6-1 and TRBJ1-1; the D is unclear. V lost 1 base, J lost 0 bases, and 6 bases lay in between. CDR3 length equals 14 residues. The germline CDR1 and CDR2 sequences are MNHNS and SASEGT. CDR3 sequence: CASSEDRLNTEAFF. In DNA, the CDR3 is TGTGCCAGCAGTGAAGATCGGTTGAACACTGAAGCTTTCTTT.

V and J are TRBV28 and TRBJ1-2; 10 bases are a match to TRBD1. Germline values: CDR1 MDHEN, CDR2 SYDVKM. Trimming removed 2 bases from V and 0 bases from J; junction bases left unmatched: 3. The CDR3 runs to 16 residues. CDR3 bases: TGTGCCAGCAGTTTAAGGGGACAGGGGACTAACTATGGCTACACCTTC. Translating gives CASSLRGQGTNYGYTF.

The genes are TRBV4-1 and TRBJ2-2; 9 bases line up with TRBD1. After removal of 2 bases from V and 3 bases from J, the junction contained 7 bases not matched to a gene. The CDR3 totals 17 residues. CDR1 and CDR2 (germline): MGHRA, YSYEKL. CDR3 amino acids: CASSQRGTGKYTGELFF. DNA of the CDR3: TGCGCCAGCAGCCAACGCGGGACAGGGAAGTACACCGGGGAGCTGTTTTTT.

Comments on this clone: This specimen includes other DNA sequences encoding the same CDR3. The gene calls are TRBV29-1 and TRBJ1-1, with D possibly being TRBD1 (5 bases). This CDR3 contains 13 residues. V dropped 3 bases and J dropped 1 base, with 9 bases sitting between them. The germline V gene encodes CDR1 SQVTM and CDR2 ANQGSEA. Written as DNA, the CDR3 is TGCAGCGTTGACGGGCAGGGGAACACTGAAGCTTTCTTT. As protein: CSVDGQGNTEAFF.

Details on this clone: This sample includes further DNA sequences coding for the same CDR3. V is TRBV5-5 and J is TRBJ2-5; D unresolved. The CDR3 runs to 14 residues. Germline CDR1 SGHKS, CDR2 YYEKEE (reference sequence). With 0 bases removed from V and 1 base from J, the gap between germline ends came to 7 bases. The CDR3 reads CASSLVGGQETQYF. The CDR3 nucleotides read TGTGCCAGCAGCTTGGTGGGCGGCCAAGAGACCCAGTACTTC.

A single count supports this clone. This sample includes further DNA sequences coding for the same CDR3. The chain combines TRBV7-9 with TRBJ1-4, with 9 bases that match TRBD1. The CDR3 spans 15 residues. Trimming at V came to 3 bases and at J to 5 bases, leaving 4 bases not matched to a gene. In germline, CDR1 is SEHNR, CDR2 FQNEAQ (reference sequence). CDR3 bases: TGTGCCAGCAGCTTGACCGGGACAGGGAATGAAAAACTGTTTTTT. The encoded protein is CASSLTGTGNEKLFF.

For this clone: At the DNA level, this CDR3 is encoded by other sequences in the same sample as well. V usage is TRBV27 and J usage is TRBJ2-7; D is unclear. Per germline, CDR1 MNHEY and CDR2 SMNVEV (reference sequence). This CDR3 contains 11 residues. V lost 8 bases to trimming and J lost 0 bases, with 5 bases between them. Here the CDR3 reads CASGRSYEQYF. CDR3 coding DNA: TGTGCCAGCGGACGCTCCTACGAGCAGTACTTC.

The chain joins TRBV11-3 to TRBJ2-2, with D perhaps TRBD1 or TRBD2 (5 bases each). V lost 4 bases to trimming and J lost 4 bases, with 10 bases between them. CDR3 length: 14 residues. Germline CDR1 reads SGHNT; CDR2 reads YENEEA. Here the CDR3 DNA reads TGTGCCAGCAGCTCGGGACCCCCCACCGGGGAGCTGTTTTTT. Encoded protein: CASSSGPPTGELFF.

This clone showed up just once. The chain couples TRBV7-2 to TRBJ1-5, with TRBD1 matching 7 bases. Germline trimming cut 5 bases from V and 6 bases from J; bases unmatched to any gene: 7. Germline-derived CDR1 and CDR2 are SGHTA and FQGNSA. The CDR3 has 14 residues. The chain's CDR3 is CASSRGQAAQPQHF. CDR3 nucleotides: TGTGCCAGCAGCCGAGGACAGGCGGCTCAGCCCCAGCATTTT.

This clone has a single count. The chain carries TRBV7-9 and TRBJ1-1; 8 positions agree with TRBD1. This CDR3 has 15 residues. The ends lost 5 bases at V and 6 bases at J; junction bases unmatched: 11. Looked up from germline, CDR1 is SEHNR and CDR2 is FQNEAQ (reference sequence). The CDR3 DNA follows: TGTGCCAGCAGCCTAGGGACAGGTCTTGGTGCTGAAGCTTTCTTT. Translated, it gives CASSLGTGLGAEAFF.

This clone has only one observation. The chain links TRBV2 to TRBJ1-5; D remains unclear. V was pared by 3 bases and J by 11 bases, with 17 bases between. The CDR3 is 14 amino acids. Per germline, CDR1 SNHLY and CDR2 FYNNEI. CDR3 bases: TGTGCCAGCAGTGAGGCGGCGGCCCCCACGTCCCAGCATTTT. This codes for CASSEAAAPTSQHF.

The chain couples TRBV18 to TRBJ1-1; tentatively, D is TRBD1 (6 bases). Per the germline V gene, CDR1 is KGHSH and CDR2 is LQKENI. The V and J ends lost 3 bases and 0 bases respectively, with 17 bases between them. The CDR3 is made up of 17 amino acids. In DNA form, the CDR3 reads TGTGCCAGCTCACCTCGACAGGTCGGAGGGATGAACACTGAAGCTTTCTTT. As protein: CASSPRQVGGMNTEAFF.

In regard to this clone: This same CDR3 is encoded by further DNA sequences in the sample. This chain connects TRBV7-9 to TRBJ1-4, with D uncertain. The V and J ends lost 1 base and 8 bases respectively, with 11 bases between them. The CDR3 has 14 amino acids. Germline CDR1 reads SEHNR; CDR2 reads FQNEAQ (reference sequence). The CDR3 region is CASSLGAGGEKLFF. CDR3 nucleotide sequence: TGTGCCAGCAGCTTAGGGGCTGGAGGAGAAAAACTGTTTTTT.

The chain combines TRBV18 with TRBJ2-7; tentative D call: TRBD2 (5 bases). Looked up from germline, CDR1 is KGHSH and CDR2 is LQKENI. The V gene lost 2 bases and the J gene lost 10 bases, with 12 bases spanning the gap. The CDR3 totals 12 residues. CDR3 residues: CASSPAGQEQYF. CDR3 coding DNA: TGTGCCAGCTCACCAGCGGGCCAAGAACAGTACTTC.

The genes are TRBV6-1 and TRBJ1-1, with D perhaps matching TRBD1 (5 bases). V was shortened by 6 bases and J by 6 bases, with 20 bases between the two germline ends. The CDR3 sequence is 15 residues long. CDR1 and CDR2 (germline): MNHNS, SASEGT. CDR3 in amino acids: CASRRTRQSFPEAFF. In DNA, the CDR3 is TGTGCCAGCAGGCGGACAAGACAATCATTCCCTGAAGCTTTCTTT.

This clone was counted between two and nine times. V usage is TRBV6-5 and J usage is TRBJ2-2, with D perhaps TRBD2 (6 bases). V dropped 6 bases and J dropped 4 bases, with 15 bases sitting between them. The CDR3 covers 15 residues. The germline CDR1 and CDR2 sequences are MNHEY and SVGAGI. The CDR3 sequence: CASSRGILGTGELFF. The DNA for the CDR3 is TGTGCCAGCAGCCGGGGGATTCTGGGCACCGGGGAGCTGTTTTTT.

In its sample, this clone was seen a few times. Here the CDR3 DNA reads TGTGCCATCAGAATGGGGACAGGGGGGCCTGAAGCTTTCTTT. Translating gives CAIRMGTGGPEAFF. V and J are TRBV10-3 and TRBJ1-1, with 11 nucleotides matching TRBD1. Per the germline V gene, CDR1 is ENHRY and CDR2 is SYGVKD. Unmatched junction bases numbered 6, after V lost 6 bases and J lost 6 bases. The CDR3 extends over 14 amino acids.

This clone was observed once. This sample includes further DNA sequences coding for the same CDR3. CDR3 DNA: TGTGCCTGGAGTAAGGGGAACACCGGGGAGCTGTTTTTT. Its protein is CAWSKGNTGELFF. V and J are TRBV30 and TRBJ2-2; unclear D gene. This CDR3 is built from 13 residues. V shed 2 bases and J shed 1 base, with 5 bases lying between them. Per germline, CDR1 GTSNPN and CDR2 SVGIG (reference sequence).

This clone has a handful of counts. This CDR3 is also generated by other DNA sequences in the sample. The rearrangement joins TRBV11-2 to TRBJ2-7; 7 bases fit TRBD1. CDR3 length equals 13 residues. Germline values: CDR1 SGHAT, CDR2 FQNNGV. The V segment lost 0 bases and the J segment 4 bases; nucleotides outside the gene matches: 0. DNA of the CDR3: TGTGCCAGCAGCTTAGAACAGGGGTACGAGCAGTACTTC. This codes for CASSLEQGYEQYF.

The chain combines TRBV29-1 with TRBJ2-3; 8 nucleotides agree with TRBD2. The CDR3 covers 15 residues. V gave up 2 bases and J gave up 9 bases; unmatched junction bases: 13. Germline V lookup: CDR1 SQVTM, CDR2 ANQGSEA. This chain's CDR3 is CSVELNRDREGTQYF. The CDR3 coding sequence is TGCAGCGTTGAACTTAACAGGGACCGGGAGGGGACGCAGTATTTT.

V gene TRBV5-1 combines with J gene TRBJ2-1; maybe TRBD1 (6 bases). The CDR3 loop spans 15 amino acids. Between the trimmed V and J ends, which lost 3 bases and 4 bases, there was a span of 14 bases. Germline loops: CDR1 SGHRS, CDR2 YFSETQ. The CDR3 nucleotides are TGCGCCAGCAGCTCGGTCGGGACAACGTACAATGAGCAGTTCTTC. Its protein product is CASSSVGTTYNEQFF.

The chain links TRBV7-6 to TRBJ1-3; TRBD1 matches at 7 bases. J was trimmed by 0 bases and V by 5 bases; bases with no gene match: 7. The CDR3 has 16 residues. Germline assignment: CDR1 SGHVS and CDR2 FNYEAQ. The CDR3 region is CASSRRTGVSGNTIYF. In DNA form, the CDR3 reads TGTGCCAGCAGCCGACGGACAGGCGTCTCTGGAAACACCATATATTTT.

The V and J genes are TRBV9 and TRBJ1-1; D unresolved. The CDR3 runs to 14 residues. Germline CDR1 and CDR2: SGDLS and YYNGEE. V was cut by 3 bases and J by 3 bases, with 12 bases left in between. CDR3 in DNA: TGTGCCAGCAGCGCGAACCCCGGTGACACTGAAGCTTTCTTT. Encoded protein: CASSANPGDTEAFF.

This clone was seen only once. Other DNA variants within this sample encode the same CDR3. V usage is TRBV9 and J usage is TRBJ2-3; 11 bases are a match to TRBD2. The V and J ends lost 5 bases and 1 base, in that order; junction bases with no gene match: 3. This CDR3 has 15 residues. Per germline, CDR1 SGDLS and CDR2 YYNGEE. The CDR3 reads CASSGSGRGTDTQYF. DNA of the CDR3: TGTGCCAGCAGTGGTAGCGGGAGGGGCACAGATACGCAGTATTTT.

This chain connects TRBV9 to TRBJ2-7, with 8 bases identical to TRBD1. CDR1 is SGDLS, CDR2 YYNGEE, per germline. The CDR3 contains 16 residues. Trimming removed 4 bases from V and 5 bases from J; junction bases left unmatched: 14. CDR3 DNA: TGTGCCAGCAGCTCGCGAGGGGGACAGGCTTATGACGAGCAGTACTTC. It is translated as CASSSRGGQAYDEQYF. The full variable domain, in which reference TRBV9 and TRBJ2-7 provide the parts outside the CDR3, is DSGVTQTPKHLITATGQRVTLRCSPRSGDLSVYWYQQSLDQGLQFLIQYYNGEERAKGNILERFSAQQFPDLHSELNLSSLELGDSALYFCASSSRGGQAYDEQYFGPGTRLTVT.

This rearrangement joins TRBV5-5 to TRBJ2-5, with D hard to call. The V gene's germline CDR1 is SGHKS and CDR2 YYEKEE (reference sequence). CDR3 length: 15 amino acids. Trimming removed 0 bases from V and 0 bases from J, with 9 bases in between. Written as DNA, the CDR3 is TGTGCCAGCAGCTTGGTTCCGGCGAACCAAGAGACCCAGTACTTC. As protein: CASSLVPANQETQYF.

The rearrangement links TRBV6-5 to TRBJ2-7, with TRBD2 matching over 10 bases. Losses at the gene ends were 2 bases for V and 0 bases for J; bases not matched to a gene: 4. In germline, CDR1 is MNHEY, CDR2 SVGAGI. The CDR3 totals 16 residues. The CDR3 region is CASSYGSGGISYEQYF. CDR3 bases: TGTGCCAGCAGTTACGGTAGCGGGGGGATCTCCTACGAGCAGTACTTC.

The rearrangement joins TRBV11-2 to TRBJ1-2; TRBD1 matches 10 bases. The J segment lost 4 bases and the V segment lost 5 bases, leaving 7 bases of the junction unmatched. The CDR3 runs to 15 residues. Looked up from germline, CDR1 is SGHAT and CDR2 is FQNNGV. The CDR3 loop reads CASSQGTGVGYGYTF. The DNA of the CDR3 is TGTGCCAGCAGCCAAGGGACAGGGGTGGGCTATGGCTACACCTTC.

J is TRBJ2-3 and V is TRBV28; 14 bases are shared with TRBD2. CDR3 length: 16 residues. The V and J ends lost 2 bases and 5 bases, in that order; junction bases with no gene match: 3. Germline loops: CDR1 MDHEN, CDR2 SYDVKM. The CDR3 DNA reads TGTGCCAGCAGTTTAGGACTAGCGGGGGGTGAAGATACGCAGTATTTT. The encoded protein is CASSLGLAGGEDTQYF.